A single T cell receptor beta chain is shown here with its context. The use of a sample-barcoded 5' primer and a J-beta primer mix characterized a second PCR of roughly 7 to 11 cycles. A 12-random-nucleotide template-switch adaptor tagged each cDNA molecule. TCRdb reprocessed the 5' RACE reads with MiXCR, giving one entry per CDR3 protein. Of some 1.5 million distinct CDR3 sequences detected, 25% to 30% appear once; the ten largest clones hold roughly 8%. The data derive from a study of blood T cells in healthy people across ages. In the study overall: T cells yielded about one barcoded beta molecule per two cells through template switching.

This CDR3 has 15 residues. Germline V gene sequence: CDR1 SGHTA, CDR2 FQGNSA. V shed 3 bases and J 1 base; nucleotides not matched to a gene: 2. The receptor was isolated from a young woman in good health. Sequencing used blood. J is TRBJ1-1 and V is TRBV7-2, with 10 bases that match TRBD1. CDR3 nucleotide sequence: TGTGCCAGCAGCTTCCGGGACAGGGGGAACACTGAAGCTTTCTTT. Translating gives CASSFRDRGNTEAFF.